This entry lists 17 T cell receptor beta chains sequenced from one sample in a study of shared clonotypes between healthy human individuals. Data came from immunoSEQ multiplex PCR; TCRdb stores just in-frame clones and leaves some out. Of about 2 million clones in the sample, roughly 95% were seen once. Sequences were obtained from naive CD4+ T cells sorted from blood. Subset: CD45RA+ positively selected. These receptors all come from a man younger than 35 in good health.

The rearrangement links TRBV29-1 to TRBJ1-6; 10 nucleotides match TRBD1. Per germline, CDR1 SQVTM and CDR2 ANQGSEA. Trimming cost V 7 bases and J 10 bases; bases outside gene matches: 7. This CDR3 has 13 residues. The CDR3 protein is CSGDRGRGSPLHF. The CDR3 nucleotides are TGCAGCGGAGACAGGGGGCGAGGATCACCCCTCCACTTT.

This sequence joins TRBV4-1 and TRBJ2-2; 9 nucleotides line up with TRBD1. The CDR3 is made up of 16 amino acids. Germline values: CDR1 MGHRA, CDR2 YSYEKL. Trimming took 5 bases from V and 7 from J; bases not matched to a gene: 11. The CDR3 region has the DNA TGCGCCAGCAGCAACGCCGGGACAGGGTTTCTCGGGGAGCTGTTTTTT. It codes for CASSNAGTGFLGELFF.

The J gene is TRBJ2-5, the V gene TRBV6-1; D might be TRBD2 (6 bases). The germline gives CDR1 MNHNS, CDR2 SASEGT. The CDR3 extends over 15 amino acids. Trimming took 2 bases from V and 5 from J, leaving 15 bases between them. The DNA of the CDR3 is TGTGCCAGCAGTGAACTCTTGGTTGGGGGGGAGACCCAGTACTTC. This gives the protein CASSELLVGGETQYF.

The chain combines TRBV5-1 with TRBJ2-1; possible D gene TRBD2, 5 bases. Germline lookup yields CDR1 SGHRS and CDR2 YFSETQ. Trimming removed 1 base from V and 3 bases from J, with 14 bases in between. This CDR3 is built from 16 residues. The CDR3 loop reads CASSLTGRRNYNEQFF. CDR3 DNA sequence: TGCGCCAGCAGCTTGACGGGGAGACGCAACTACAATGAGCAGTTCTTC.

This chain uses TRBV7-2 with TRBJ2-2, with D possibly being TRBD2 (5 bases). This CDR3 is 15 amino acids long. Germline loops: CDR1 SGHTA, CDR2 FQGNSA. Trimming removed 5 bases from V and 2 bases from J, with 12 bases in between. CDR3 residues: CASSAWGANTGELFF. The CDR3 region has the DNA TGTGCCAGCAGCGCTTGGGGAGCAAACACCGGGGAGCTGTTTTTT.

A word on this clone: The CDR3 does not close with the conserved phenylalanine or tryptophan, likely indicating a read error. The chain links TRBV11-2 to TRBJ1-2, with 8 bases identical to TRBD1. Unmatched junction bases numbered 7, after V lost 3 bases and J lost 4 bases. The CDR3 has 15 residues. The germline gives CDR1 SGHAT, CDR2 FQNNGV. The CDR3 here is CASSFGQGKAYGYTL. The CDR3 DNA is TGTGCCAGCAGCTTCGGACAGGGAAAAGCCTATGGCTACACCCTC.

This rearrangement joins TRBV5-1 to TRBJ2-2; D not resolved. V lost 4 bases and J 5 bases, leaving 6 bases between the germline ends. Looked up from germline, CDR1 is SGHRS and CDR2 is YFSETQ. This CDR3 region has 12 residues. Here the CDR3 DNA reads TGCGCCAGCAGCGATCGGACCGGGGAGCTGTTTTTT. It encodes CASSDRTGELFF.

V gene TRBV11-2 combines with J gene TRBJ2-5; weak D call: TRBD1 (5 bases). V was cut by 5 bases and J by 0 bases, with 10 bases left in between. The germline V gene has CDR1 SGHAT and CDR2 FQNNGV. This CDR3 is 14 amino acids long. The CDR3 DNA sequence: TGTGCCAGCAGCGCACGACAGAACCAAGAGACCCAGTACTTC. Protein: CASSARQNQETQYF.

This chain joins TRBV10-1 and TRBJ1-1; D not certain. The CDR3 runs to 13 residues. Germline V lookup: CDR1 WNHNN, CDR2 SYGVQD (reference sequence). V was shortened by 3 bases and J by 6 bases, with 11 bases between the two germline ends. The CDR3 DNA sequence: TGCGCCAGCAGTGACCCGGCAGTCCCTGAAGCTTTCTTT. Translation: CASSDPAVPEAFF.

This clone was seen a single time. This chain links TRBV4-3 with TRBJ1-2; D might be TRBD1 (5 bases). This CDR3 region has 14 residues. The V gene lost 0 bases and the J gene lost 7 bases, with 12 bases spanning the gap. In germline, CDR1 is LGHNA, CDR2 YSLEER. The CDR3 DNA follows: TGCGCCAGCAGCCAAGACCCTCAGGGACGTGGCTACACCTTC. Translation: CASSQDPQGRGYTF.

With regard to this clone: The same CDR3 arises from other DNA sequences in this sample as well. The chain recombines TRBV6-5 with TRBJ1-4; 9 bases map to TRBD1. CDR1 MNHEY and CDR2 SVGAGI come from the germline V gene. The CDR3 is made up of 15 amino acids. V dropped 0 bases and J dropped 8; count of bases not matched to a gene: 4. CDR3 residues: CASSYSGTGNEKLFF. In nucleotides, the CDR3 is TGTGCCAGCAGTTACTCCGGGACAGGGAACGAAAAACTGTTTTTT.

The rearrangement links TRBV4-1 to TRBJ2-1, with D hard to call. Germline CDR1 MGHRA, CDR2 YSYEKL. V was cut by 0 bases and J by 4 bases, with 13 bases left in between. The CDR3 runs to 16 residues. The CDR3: CASSQEVQYQYNEQFF. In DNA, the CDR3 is TGCGCCAGCAGCCAAGAGGTGCAGTACCAATACAATGAGCAGTTCTTC.

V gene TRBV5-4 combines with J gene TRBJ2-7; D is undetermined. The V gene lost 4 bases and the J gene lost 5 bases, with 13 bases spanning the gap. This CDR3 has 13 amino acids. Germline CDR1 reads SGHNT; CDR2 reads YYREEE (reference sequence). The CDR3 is CASSPSPVHEQYF. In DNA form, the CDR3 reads TGTGCCAGCAGCCCCTCCCCCGTCCACGAGCAGTACTTC.

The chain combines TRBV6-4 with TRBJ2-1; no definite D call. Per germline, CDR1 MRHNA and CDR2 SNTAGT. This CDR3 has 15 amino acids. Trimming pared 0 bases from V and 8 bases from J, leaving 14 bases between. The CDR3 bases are TGTGCCAGCAGTGACTCATGGCTGCCGGATCATGAGCAGTTCTTC. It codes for CASSDSWLPDHEQFF.

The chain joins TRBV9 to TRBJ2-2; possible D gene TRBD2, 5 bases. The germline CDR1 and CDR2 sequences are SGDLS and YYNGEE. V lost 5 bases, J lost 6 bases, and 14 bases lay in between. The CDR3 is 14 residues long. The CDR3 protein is CASRRSAVAGELFF. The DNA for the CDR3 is TGTGCCAGCAGGCGTAGCGCGGTGGCCGGGGAGCTGTTTTTT.

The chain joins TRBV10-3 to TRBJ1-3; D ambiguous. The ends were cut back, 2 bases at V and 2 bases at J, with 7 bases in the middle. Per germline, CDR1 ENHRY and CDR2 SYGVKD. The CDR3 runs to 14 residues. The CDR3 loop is CAISEGVTGNTIYF. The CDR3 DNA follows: TGTGCCATCAGTGAGGGGGTGACTGGAAACACCATATATTTT.

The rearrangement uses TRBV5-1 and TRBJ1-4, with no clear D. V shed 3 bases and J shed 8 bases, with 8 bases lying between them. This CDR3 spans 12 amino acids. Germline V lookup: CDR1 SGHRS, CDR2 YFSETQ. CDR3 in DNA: TGCGCCAGCAGCTACGACAAGGAAAAACTGTTTTTT. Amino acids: CASSYDKEKLFF.